This record looks at one TCR beta chain sequence and its context. This entry is derived from a study of blood T cell repertoires in COVID-19. Study overall: Acute and convalescent COVID-19 specimens originated in the United States, Italy and Spain. PBMCs, B-cell-depleted T cells, or T cells were the source of the cDNA or gDNA that made up the material.

This CDR3 region has 14 residues. The V and J ends lost 3 bases and 2 bases, in that order; junction bases with no gene match: 4. The V gene's germline CDR1 is SGDLS and CDR2 YYNGEE. In the source study's methods: Nucleated cell counts were estimated from reference gene primer amplification. Only in-frame clones appear in the TCRdb table, and some are missing; sequencing was by immunoSEQ multiplex PCR. V, J and clone size are taken as reported in that table, and D and trimming were inferred from the DNA itself. The sample lists over 250,000 clones, approximately 87% occurring once. This sequence joins TRBV9 and TRBJ2-5; the match to TRBD1 covers 7 bases. The source material was peripheral blood. This clonotype was sampled from a woman aged 50 to 65 with acute or convalescent COVID-19. The CDR3 is CASSDPGGQETQYF. CDR3 bases: TGTGCCAGCAGCGACCCAGGGGGACAAGAGACCCAGTACTTC.